This T cell receptor beta chain was observed in a study of blood T cell repertoires in COVID-19. Enrolled through a virtual design, the participants were between roughly 18 and 100 years of age and came from under 30 US areas. Cohorts were based on clinical histories the participants reported. This clone was observed a few times. Produced via immunoSEQ multiplex PCR; TCRdb's table is partial and in-frame only. The sample contains about 200,000 clones, approximately 86% of which appear only once. The sample comprised PBMCs or T cells enriched from blood (not recorded which). The TCR was taken from a woman between 25 and 40 years old who had recovered from COVID-19.

The CDR3 bases are TGTGCCAGCACACCCGGGACACCGAACACCGGGGAGCTGTTTTTT. Its translation: CASTPGTPNTGELFF. The rearrangement uses TRBV11-3 and TRBJ2-2, with D perhaps matching TRBD1 (6 bases). The germline V gene has CDR1 SGHNT and CDR2 YENEEA. The CDR3 is made up of 15 amino acids. Trimming removed 7 bases at V and 0 bases at J, with 12 bases between.